This entry features one TCR beta chain sequence. This specimen comes from a study of blood T cell repertoires in COVID-19. Clones were read by immunoSEQ multiplex PCR, and TCRdb kept only the in-frame ones, dropping some. The repertoire holds 270,000 or so clones, with around 89% as singletons. This CDR3 is built from 14 residues. Per germline, CDR1 SNHLY and CDR2 FYNNEI. Germline trimming cut 5 bases from V and 8 bases from J; bases unmatched to any gene: 11. V usage is TRBV2 and J usage is TRBJ1-1, with TRBD1 matching 7 bases. The sequence derives from a man aged 40-49 years with acute or convalescent COVID-19. Sequenced sample: peripheral blood. In nucleotides, the CDR3 is TGTGCCAGCAGTTCAACAGGGGCGGGGTCGGAAGCTTTCTTT. Translated: CASSSTGAGSEAFF.